The 10 T cell receptor beta chains reported below all come from one sample, sequenced in a study of T-cell memory formation after mild COVID-19. Using its own MiXCR run on the 5' RACE reads, TCRdb lists one record per CDR3 protein. The table includes more than 300,000 distinct CDR3 sequences, 20% to 25% detected once. Sequenced: PBMCs or a T cell subset sorted from them (not recorded which). Source of these receptors: a man in his late teens or twenties who had mild COVID-19 (a few samples of this study predate the infection). Cell type and time point are not known.

This clonotype was recorded many times. The V and J genes are TRBV20-1 and TRBJ1-1; D not resolved. Trimming cost V 3 bases and J 4 bases, with 15 bases left between them. There are 14 residues in the CDR3. Germline V gene data show CDR1 as DFQATT and CDR2 as SNEGSKA (reference sequence). CDR3 coding DNA: TGCAGTGCTAGTCGGGCTAGGGCGTCCACTGAAGCTTTCTTT. This translates into CSASRARASTEAFF.

This clonotype was recorded a few times. The chain links TRBV5-1 to TRBJ2-7; tentative D call: TRBD1 (6 bases). The CDR3 sequence is 13 residues long. Germline V CDR1 and CDR2: SGHRS, YFSETQ. V dropped 0 bases and J dropped 4 bases, with 8 bases sitting between them. CDR3 sequence: CASSLDREYEQYV. CDR3 coding DNA: TGCGCCAGCAGCTTGGACAGGGAGTACGAGCAGTACGTC.

The chain links TRBV20-1 to TRBJ2-1, with 7 bases fitting TRBD1. Trimming cost V 4 bases and J 9 bases; bases outside gene matches: 6. The CDR3 has 12 residues. The germline CDR1 and CDR2 sequences are DFQATT and SNEGSKA (reference sequence). The CDR3 bases are TGCAGTGCTACCGACAGGGTTAGTGAGCAGTTCTTC. This translates into CSATDRVSEQFF.

The chain carries TRBV24-1 and TRBJ2-7; D may correspond to TRBD1 or TRBD2 (6 bases each). The CDR3 is 13 residues long. Germline values: CDR1 KGHDR, CDR2 SFDVKD. Trimming cost V 0 bases and J 5 bases, with 7 bases left between them. The CDR3 here is CATSDLRGHEQYF. The CDR3 nucleotides read TGTGCCACCAGTGATTTGCGGGGGCACGAGCAGTACTTC.

V and J are TRBV5-1 and TRBJ2-1; D unresolved. V lost 0 bases and J 8 bases, leaving 6 bases between the germline ends. The CDR3 consists of 12 residues. Germline CDR1 is SGHRS and CDR2 is YFSETQ. The CDR3 region is CASSLGIYEQFF. CDR3 DNA: TGCGCCAGCAGCTTGGGGATCTATGAGCAGTTCTTC.

This clonotype turned up a few times. The chain uses TRBV7-2 and TRBJ1-2; D is unclear. V gave up 2 bases and J gave up 7 bases, with 11 bases separating them. CDR1 is SGHTA and CDR2 is FQGNSA in the germline V gene. The CDR3 consists of 13 residues. The CDR3: CASSLYVYGGYTF. DNA for the CDR3: TGTGCCAGCAGCTTATACGTGTATGGTGGCTACACCTTC.

The gene calls are TRBV29-1 and TRBJ2-3; TRBD1 is a possible D gene (6 bases). V lost 0 bases and J lost 1, with 8 bases in between. Germline V gene lookup returns CDR1 SQVTM and CDR2 ANQGSEA. CDR3 length: 14 amino acids. The CDR3 reads CSVEDRQGTDTQYF. The CDR3 DNA follows: TGCAGCGTTGAAGATCGACAGGGCACAGATACGCAGTATTTT.

The rearrangement joins TRBV7-2 to TRBJ2-3, with 9 bases that match TRBD2. This CDR3 is built from 14 residues. J lost 5 bases, V lost 11 bases, and 11 bases had no gene match. In germline, CDR1 is SGHTA, CDR2 FQGNSA. The CDR3 coding sequence is TGTGCCTTTGGTGCGCGGGGGGGCCAAGATACGCAGTATTTT. The encoded protein is CAFGARGGQDTQYF.

This clonotype was observed a few times. V and J are TRBV5-4 and TRBJ1-1; D possibly corresponds to TRBD1 (6 bases). In germline, CDR1 is SGHNT, CDR2 YYREEE (reference sequence). The V end was cut by 3 bases, the J end by 2 bases, with 17 bases between. This CDR3 has 16 amino acids. The CDR3 protein is CASSSSPDSSNTEAFF. The DNA of the CDR3 is TGTGCCAGCAGCTCCTCCCCGGACAGTTCAAACACTGAAGCTTTCTTT.

This clonotype was seen repeatedly, ten times or more. The V gene is TRBV7-2, the J gene TRBJ1-5; D ambiguous. V was cut by 3 bases and J by 7 bases, with 7 bases left in between. The germline gives CDR1 SGHTA, CDR2 FQGNSA. The CDR3 contains 12 residues. The CDR3 is CASSFSGQPQHF. Here the CDR3 DNA reads TGTGCCAGCAGCTTCTCTGGACAGCCCCAGCATTTT.